A single sample gave rise to the 30 T cell receptor beta chains below, sequenced in a study of regulatory T cells in long-lasting Graves disease. Investigators prepared the TCR beta libraries by applying iRepertoire HTBI primers and Arm-PCR of CDR3 regions. Each CDR3 protein is one row after TCRdb ran MiXCR on the multiplex PCR reads. The sample yields roughly 560,000 distinct CDR3 sequences, roughly 16% seen once. Sample time point: newly diagnosed GD, antithyroid drugs for less than 3 months. Following extraction of RNA from PBMCs, that RNA was used to make the TCR library. The same data also went into a second study, on T cells in Graves' hyperthyroidism and ophthalmopathy.

The sequenced sample was peripheral blood mononuclear cells (PBMCs), obtained at new diagnosis, from a patient treated with antithyroid drugs. Receptors originate from a woman aged 35 to 60 with Graves disease.

The chain employs TRBV15 and TRBJ2-3; the match to TRBD1 covers 8 bases. With 5 bases clipped from V and 5 bases from J, the junction kept 6 bases outside the gene matches. This CDR3 contains 14 residues. Looked up from germline, CDR1 is LNHNV and CDR2 is YYDKDF (reference sequence). The CDR3 region is CATSPRGLGDTQYF. CDR3 nucleotides: TGTGCCACCAGCCCCAGGGGGCTGGGAGATACGCAGTATTTT.

This clonotype appeared a few times. J is TRBJ1-6 and V is TRBV27; 8 nucleotides line up with TRBD1. J gave up 10 bases and V 6 bases, and 17 bases lay outside the gene matches. Germline V gene sequence: CDR1 MNHEY, CDR2 SMNVEV (reference sequence). This CDR3 spans 17 amino acids. CDR3 nucleotide sequence: TGTGCCAGCAGCCACCGTACCGCGGACAGGGATCGGTCACCCCTCCACTTT. This gives the protein CASSHRTADRDRSPLHF.

In this sample, this clonotype turned up many times. This chain joins TRBV6-1 and TRBJ1-3, with D unresolved. V was pared by 6 bases and J by 0 bases, with 12 bases between. The CDR3 covers 15 residues. CDR1 and CDR2 (germline): MNHNS, SASEGT. The CDR3 loop is CASSTGSNSGNTIYF. The CDR3 nucleotides are TGTGCCAGCAGCACCGGGTCCAACTCTGGAAACACCATATATTTT.

Ten or more counts support this clonotype. V usage is TRBV9 and J usage is TRBJ2-5; TRBD1 might be the D (6 bases). Germline CDR1 and CDR2: SGDLS and YYNGEE. With 0 bases removed from V and 5 bases from J, the gap between germline ends came to 17 bases. This CDR3 is 16 amino acids long. CDR3 region: CASSVARGTIRETQYF. The CDR3 region has the DNA TGTGCCAGCAGCGTAGCTCGTGGGACAATTCGCGAGACCCAGTACTTC. The full variable domain, rest sourced from reference TRBV9 and TRBJ2-5, is DSGVTQTPKHLITATGQRVTLRCSPRSGDLSVYWYQQSLDQGLQFLIQYYNGEERAKGNILERFSAQQFPDLHSELNLSSLELGDSALYFCASSVARGTIRETQYFGPGTRLLVL.

This clonotype was counted at least ten times. The chain couples TRBV12-3 or TRBV12-4 to TRBJ1-1; 8 nucleotides agree with TRBD1. Germline trimming cut 5 bases from V and 2 bases from J; bases unmatched to any gene: 7. The CDR3 is 15 amino acids. The DNA for the CDR3 is TGTGCCAGCAGTACAGGGGGGACGGCCAACACTGAAGCTTTCTTT. Its translation is CASSTGGTANTEAFF.

This clonotype was observed a handful of times. The chain carries TRBV19 and TRBJ2-2; a possible D gene is TRBD1 (6 bases). Trimming left V 4 bases short and J 1 base short, with 10 bases between. Germline V gene lookup returns CDR1 LNHDA and CDR2 SQIVND (reference sequence). The CDR3 has 15 amino acids. For the CDR3, the DNA is TGTGCCAGTAGTAAAGGGGGAGTGAACACCGGGGAGCTGTTTTTT. Translating it yields CASSKGGVNTGELFF.

This clonotype was detected a few times. This chain uses TRBV3-1 with TRBJ1-1; 9 bases agree with TRBD1. The V gene's germline CDR1 is LGHDT and CDR2 YNNKEL (reference sequence). The J segment lost 10 bases and the V segment lost 6 bases, leaving 9 bases of the junction unmatched. The CDR3 totals 13 residues. In nucleotides, the CDR3 is TGTGCCAGCAGTCCCGGGACAGGGCGCGTAGCTTTCTTT. The encoded protein is CASSPGTGRVAFF.

This clonotype has at least ten counts. The chain combines TRBV20-1 with TRBJ1-4; D remains unclear. V dropped 3 bases and J dropped 0 bases, with 11 bases sitting between them. Per the germline V gene, CDR1 is DFQATT and CDR2 is SNEGSKA (reference sequence). This CDR3 has 15 amino acids. The CDR3 bases are TGCAGTGCTAGGGGATCGGGATCAACTAATGAAAAACTGTTTTTT. It is translated as CSARGSGSTNEKLFF.

The CDR3 nucleotides are TGTGCCAGTAGTATAGATAAAGCGAGGGGCCTAGGAAACATTCAGTACTTC. Translating it yields CASSIDKARGLGNIQYF. The V gene is TRBV19, the J gene TRBJ2-4, with D tentatively TRBD1 or TRBD2 (5 bases each). From germline, CDR1 is LNHDA and CDR2 SQIVND (reference sequence). CDR3 length equals 17 residues. The germline V and J ends were trimmed by 0 bases and 6 bases, with 18 bases remaining between them.

Many counts were recorded for this clonotype. The gene calls are TRBV7-2 and TRBJ1-2, with no clear D. Trimming cost V 1 base and J 0 bases, with 9 bases left between them. The length of the CDR3 is 15 residues. The germline gives CDR1 SGHTA, CDR2 FQGNSA. The CDR3 bases are TGTGCCAGCAGCTTAGGGGTTTACTCTAACTATGGCTACACCTTC. Translating gives CASSLGVYSNYGYTF.

In this sample, this clonotype turned up many times. The chain joins TRBV2 to TRBJ1-1; D remains ambiguous. Germline V gene lookup returns CDR1 SNHLY and CDR2 FYNNEI. The CDR3 contains 13 residues. Trimming took off 4 bases at V and 10 bases at J, with 16 bases between the two ends. CDR3 region: CASSAVAGFGAFF. Here the CDR3 DNA reads TGTGCCAGCAGTGCGGTAGCGGGTTTCGGAGCTTTCTTT.

V and J are TRBV7-9 and TRBJ1-6, with D perhaps matching TRBD1 (5 bases). The CDR3 covers 13 residues. Germline V lookup: CDR1 SEHNR, CDR2 FQNEAQ (reference sequence). With 5 bases removed from V and 12 bases from J, the gap between germline ends came to 14 bases. Written as DNA, the CDR3 is TGTGCCAGCAGCCGAATCGGGGACTTACCCCTCCACTTT. Its translation: CASSRIGDLPLHF.

Of note for this clonotype: Possible read error: a much larger clone is one base away. J is TRBJ1-2 and V is TRBV20-1, with 7 nucleotides matching TRBD1. CDR1 DFQATT and CDR2 SNEGSKA come from the germline V gene (reference sequence). This CDR3 has 14 residues. For the CDR3, the DNA is TGCGGTGCAATTCCGGGACAGATAAACTATGGCTACACCTTC. Its translation is CGAIPGQINYGYTF.

This clonotype was detected ten times or more. CDR3: CASSQEGHGYTF. CDR3 nucleotide sequence: TGTGCCAGCAGCCAAGAGGGACATGGCTACACCTTC. The rearrangement uses TRBV3-1 and TRBJ1-2; possibly TRBD1 for D (5 bases). The CDR3 length is 12 residues. Trimming removed 0 bases from V and 6 bases from J, with 5 bases in between. Germline CDR1 and CDR2: LGHDT and YNNKEL (reference sequence).

The sample holds many counts of this clonotype. The chain has TRBV2 and TRBJ2-6; D possibly corresponds to TRBD2 (5 bases). This CDR3 is built from 15 residues. In germline, CDR1 is SNHLY, CDR2 FYNNEI. Between the trimmed V and J ends, which lost 4 bases and 4 bases, there was a span of 11 bases. The CDR3 reads CASSGAAVGANVLTF. The CDR3 DNA sequence: TGTGCCAGCAGTGGAGCGGCGGTGGGGGCCAACGTCCTGACTTTC. Filled out from reference TRBV2 and TRBJ2-6, the complete variable domain reads EPEVTQTPSHQVTQMGQEVILRCVPISNHLYFYWYRQILGQKVEFLVSFYNNEISEKSEIFDDQFSVERPDGSNFTLKIRSTKLEDSAMYFCASSGAAVGANVLTFGAGSRLTVL.

Of note for this clonotype: A much larger clone differs by one base, so this may be a read error. The rearrangement joins TRBV7-9 to TRBJ1-4; unclear D gene. Germline CDR1 and CDR2: SEHNR and FQNEAQ (reference sequence). The CDR3 extends over 13 amino acids. The CDR3 nucleotides are TGTGTCAGCAGCTTAGCACAGCAGGAAAAACTGTTTTTT. Encoded protein: CVSSLAQQEKLFF. Combining the CDR3 with reference TRBV7-9 and TRBJ1-4 gives the whole variable domain DTGVSQNPRHKITKRGQNVTFRCDPISEHNRLYWYRQTLGQGPEFLTYFQNEAQLEKSRLLSDRFSAERPKGSFSTLEIQRTEQGDSAMYLCVSSLAQQEKLFFGSGTQLSVL.

The chain combines TRBV7-9 with TRBJ2-1, with D hard to call. The CDR3 contains 12 residues. Germline CDR1 reads SEHNR; CDR2 reads FQNEAQ (reference sequence). The V end was cut by 9 bases, the J end by 6 bases, with 12 bases between. DNA of the CDR3: TGTGCCAGTTCGGCTGTCCTCAATGAGCAGTTCTTC. This codes for CASSAVLNEQFF.

This clonotype was detected a few times. CDR3 DNA sequence: TGTGCCAGCAGCCAAGAATCGGGAAGCTATGGCTACACCTTC. Its protein product is CASSQESGSYGYTF. The chain recombines TRBV4-2 with TRBJ1-2, with D uncertain. CDR1 is LGHNA, CDR2 YNFKEQ, per germline. V shed 0 bases and J shed 4 bases, with 9 bases lying between them. CDR3 size: 14 residues.

Ten or more counts support this clonotype. The V and J genes are TRBV6-1 and TRBJ2-2; unclear D gene. This CDR3 has 12 amino acids. The germline CDR1 and CDR2 sequences are MNHNS and SASEGT. V lost 6 bases to trimming and J lost 6 bases, with 8 bases between them. CDR3 sequence: CASSIRPGELFF. CDR3 in DNA: TGTGCCAGCAGCATCAGGCCCGGGGAGCTGTTTTTT.

This clonotype has ten or more counts. V gene TRBV6-1 combines with J gene TRBJ2-3, with 11 positions matching TRBD2. Trimming took 6 bases from V and 4 from J; bases not matched to a gene: 6. The germline V gene encodes CDR1 MNHNS and CDR2 SASEGT. The CDR3 totals 15 residues. The CDR3 region is CASSPGLADADTQYF. CDR3 DNA sequence: TGTGCCAGCAGCCCGGGACTAGCGGATGCAGATACGCAGTATTTT.

There are a few counts of this clonotype. One junction end does not reproduce the germline sequence, and a read error may be involved. CDR3 sequence (DNA): TGTGCCAGCAGCTCCGGACTAGCTGGCACATATACGCAGTATTTT. This translates into CASSSGLAGTYTQYF. The V and J genes are TRBV7-2 and TRBJ2-3; 8 bases align to TRBD2. CDR1 is SGHTA and CDR2 is FQGNSA in the germline V gene. The CDR3 is 15 amino acids.

The rearrangement uses TRBV4-2 and TRBJ2-3, with 8 bases fitting TRBD1. The J call may be faulty, since TRBJ2-5 better matches the DNA end. The CDR3 consists of 15 residues. Germline-derived CDR1 and CDR2 are LGHNA and YNFKEQ. The CDR3 reads CASSQVGTGRGTQYF. Written as DNA, the CDR3 is TGTGCCAGCAGCCAAGTGGGGACAGGCCGCGGGACCCAGTACTTC.

V and J are TRBV6-1 and TRBJ2-7; 11 nucleotides agree with TRBD2. J gave up 0 bases and V 6 bases, and 7 bases lay outside the gene matches. The germline V gene encodes CDR1 MNHNS and CDR2 SASEGT. This CDR3 has 16 amino acids. CDR3 bases: TGTGCCAGCAGAAAACTAGCGGGGGCGAGCTCCTACGAGCAGTACTTC. Translation gives CASRKLAGASSYEQYF.

This clonotype was picked up many times. The chain has TRBV2 and TRBJ2-1; D is perhaps TRBD1 or TRBD2 (5 bases each). With 3 bases removed from V and 8 bases from J, the gap between germline ends came to 17 bases. Germline lookup yields CDR1 SNHLY and CDR2 FYNNEI. This CDR3 spans 15 amino acids. The CDR3 protein is CASSDIVGVVDEQFF. In DNA form, the CDR3 reads TGTGCCAGCAGTGATATTGTGGGGGTTGTTGATGAGCAGTTCTTC.

The rearrangement joins TRBV6-1 to TRBJ2-5; 9 nucleotides agree with TRBD2. Per the germline V gene, CDR1 is MNHNS and CDR2 is SASEGT. The CDR3 totals 15 residues. V was pared by 4 bases and J by 5 bases, with 8 bases of the junction left unmatched. CDR3 residues: CASSVGWAGGETQYF. CDR3 nucleotide sequence: TGTGCCAGCAGTGTTGGTTGGGCGGGGGGGGAGACCCAGTACTTC.

Details on this clonotype: At one end the junction does not follow the germline gene, possibly because of a read error. V usage is TRBV14 and J usage is TRBJ2-7, with 10 bases matching TRBD1. Germline V CDR1 and CDR2: SGHDN, FVKESK. This CDR3 region has 14 residues. The chain's CDR3 is CASSLGQGDYERYF. CDR3 in DNA: TGTGCCAGCAGCCTAGGACAGGGGGACTACGAGCGGTACTTC.

This clonotype was picked up many times. The chain links TRBV2 to TRBJ2-2; weak D call: TRBD2 (6 bases). The CDR3 is made up of 13 amino acids. V was trimmed by 9 bases and J by 4 bases, leaving 12 bases between them. Germline V CDR1 and CDR2: SNHLY, FYNNEI. The CDR3 coding sequence is TGTGCCAGATCCCAGGGAGGCACCGGGGAGCTGTTTTTT. This sequence encodes CARSQGGTGELFF.

Ten or more counts support this clonotype. V is TRBV11-3 and J is TRBJ1-4; maybe TRBD1 (6 bases). CDR3 length: 15 amino acids. V was clipped by 5 bases and J by 11 bases, with 21 bases between them. CDR1 is SGHNT, CDR2 YENEEA, per germline. The CDR3, as DNA: TGTGCCAGCAGCGACCACCGGGACATCAGAAAGAAACTGTTTTTT. Translating gives CASSDHRDIRKKLFF.

The gene calls are TRBV3-1 and TRBJ2-7; maybe TRBD1 (6 bases). The germline CDR1 and CDR2 sequences are LGHDT and YNNKEL (reference sequence). The CDR3 totals 14 residues. V lost 7 bases to trimming and J lost 1 base, with 14 bases between them. CDR3 coding DNA: TGTGCCAGCAACCTCCAACAGGGATCCTACGAGCAGTACTTC. Amino acid sequence: CASNLQQGSYEQYF.

Ten or more counts support this clonotype. The J gene is TRBJ2-3, the V gene TRBV6-1, with 9 bases identical to TRBD1. Germline V gene sequence: CDR1 MNHNS, CDR2 SASEGT. The CDR3 contains 16 residues. Trimming removed 5 bases from V and 0 bases from J; junction bases left unmatched: 6. The CDR3 region is CASSRDRVTSTDTQYF. The CDR3 DNA sequence: TGTGCCAGCAGTCGGGACAGGGTTACTAGCACAGATACGCAGTATTTT.